The 6 T cell receptor beta chains below were found in one sample sequenced in a study of blood T cell repertoires in COVID-19. Measured with immunoSEQ multiplex PCR; TCRdb has only the in-frame clones, and not every one. The sample comprises fewer than 400,000 clones, 90% of which are singletons, and about 4.2% rests with the top ten. What was sequenced was PBMCs or T cells enriched from blood (not recorded which). These receptors all stem from a woman aged 25 to 39 who had been exposed to COVID-19.

The rearrangement joins TRBV19 to TRBJ1-2; a weak D match, TRBD1 (5 bases). CDR1 is LNHDA, CDR2 SQIVND, per germline (reference sequence). This CDR3 spans 15 amino acids. Trimming left V 6 bases short and J 7 bases short, with 21 bases between. CDR3 in amino acids: CASRAPGTAVVGYTF. The CDR3 nucleotides are TGTGCCAGTAGGGCTCCCGGGACTGCGGTAGTTGGCTACACCTTC.

CDR3 loop: CASGGRSYEQYF. CDR3 bases: TGTGCCAGCGGCGGGCGGAGCTACGAGCAGTACTTC. The chain joins TRBV6-5 to TRBJ2-7, with D maybe TRBD2 (5 bases). CDR3 length: 12 amino acids. Trimming left V 8 bases short and J 3 bases short, with 11 bases between. Germline assignment: CDR1 MNHEY and CDR2 SVGAGI.

In DNA form, the CDR3 reads TGTGCCAGCTCGCCGGGACAGGCCAACTACGAGCAGTACTTC. Translated: CASSPGQANYEQYF. The chain employs TRBV18 and TRBJ2-7, with 8 bases matching TRBD1. Germline values: CDR1 KGHSH, CDR2 LQKENI. The V gene end was trimmed by 6 bases and the J gene end by 3 bases; junction bases not matched to a gene: 7. This CDR3 has 14 amino acids.

V gene TRBV7-7 combines with J gene TRBJ2-4; 8 bases match TRBD2. The CDR3 runs to 16 residues. The V gene's germline CDR1 is SSHAT and CDR2 FNYEAQ (reference sequence). V was pared by 3 bases and J by 3 bases, with 7 bases of the junction left unmatched. CDR3 amino acids: CASSFKSSGCKNIQYF. The CDR3 DNA reads TGTGCCAGCAGCTTTAAGTCTAGCGGGTGCAAAAACATTCAGTACTTC.

The V and J genes are TRBV5-8 and TRBJ2-3; TRBD2 might be the D (6 bases). The length of the CDR3 is 17 residues. The germline CDR1 and CDR2 sequences are SGHTS and YDEGEE. V gave up 4 bases and J gave up 5 bases, with 23 bases separating them. The CDR3 bases are TGTGCCAGCAGCCGCATGACTAGTTTTTTATTAGAAGATACGCAGTATTTT. It translates to CASSRMTSFLLEDTQYF. The full variable domain, its missing parts supplied by reference TRBV5-8 and TRBJ2-3, is EAGVTQSPTHLIKTRGQQATLRCSPISGHTSVYWYQQALGLGLQFLLWYDEGEERNRGNFPPRFSGRQFPNYSSELNVNALELEDSALYLCASSRMTSFLLEDTQYFGPGTRLTVL.

The V gene is TRBV5-1, the J gene TRBJ2-5; the D gene is possibly TRBD2 (5 bases). This CDR3 contains 14 residues. V was clipped by 6 bases and J by 4 bases, with 16 bases between them. The germline gives CDR1 SGHRS, CDR2 YFSETQ. The CDR3 DNA sequence: TGCGCCAGCACCAGCGGAGGAGGATCAGAGACCCAGTACTTC. Translated, it gives CASTSGGGSETQYF.